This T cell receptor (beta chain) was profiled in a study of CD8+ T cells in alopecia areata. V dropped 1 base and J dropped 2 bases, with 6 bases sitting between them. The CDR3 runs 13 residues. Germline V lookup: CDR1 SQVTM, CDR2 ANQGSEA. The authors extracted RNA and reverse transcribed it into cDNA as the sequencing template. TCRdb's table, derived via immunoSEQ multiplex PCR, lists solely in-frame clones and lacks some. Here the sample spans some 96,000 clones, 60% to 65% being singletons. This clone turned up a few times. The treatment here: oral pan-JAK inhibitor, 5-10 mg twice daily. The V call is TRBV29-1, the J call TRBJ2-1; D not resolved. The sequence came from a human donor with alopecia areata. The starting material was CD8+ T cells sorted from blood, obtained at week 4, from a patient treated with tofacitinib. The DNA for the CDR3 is TGCAGCGTTGAAGGGTTGCCCTACAATGAGCAGTTCTTC. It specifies CSVEGLPYNEQFF.